A single TCR beta chain is shown here with its context. V was cut by 3 bases and J by 7 bases, with 10 bases left in between. This CDR3 has 13 amino acids. Germline V gives CDR1 LGHNA, CDR2 YSLEER. Authors' processing steps: Amplification of reference gene primers was used by the study to estimate nucleated cell counts. Clones were sequenced by immunoSEQ multiplex PCR, and TCRdb holds only the in-frame ones, with some missing. The V and J calls and clone size were taken over from that table, and D and trimming were inferred from the DNA. The table includes 89,000 or so clones, less than 85% detected once. The data belong to a study of blood T cell repertoires in COVID-19. Study in general: PBMCs, B-cell-depleted T cells, or T cells provided the cDNA or gDNA that made up the material.

The TCR originated in a man older than 75 with acute or convalescent COVID-19. Sample: peripheral blood. The chain recombines TRBV4-3 with TRBJ2-1, with D tentatively TRBD2 (5 bases). CDR3 in amino acids: CASSQDLGNEQFF. The CDR3 DNA follows: TGCGCCAGCAGCCAGGACTTGGGGAATGAGCAGTTCTTC.